This TCR beta chain was documented in a study of metastatic and nonmetastatic thyroid tumors. Study-wide background: Repertoire comparison spanned blood and tumor or nodule tissue of malignant and benign thyroid patients. Findings of the study overall: Benign nodules were reported to have significantly lower TCR beta diversity than malignant thyroid tumors, in blood and tumor.

This CDR3 spans 14 amino acids. Germline lookup yields CDR1 MDHEN and CDR2 SYDVKM. V was shortened by 6 bases and J by 10 bases, with 21 bases between the two germline ends. This clone has just a few counts. Its cognate antigen is unknown. A much larger clonotype is one base distant, so this may be a read error. Prior to thyroid surgery, none of the patients had received any treatment. Source study methods: Variation in CDR3 across clinicopathological groups served as the basis for constructing a distant-metastasis classifier in papillary thyroid cancer. TCRdb re-analyzed the PCR reads through MiXCR. The V and J calls and clone size come from TCRdb's table, not from the authors' own analysis. This sample yields 19,000 or so clones, of which under 30% are seen a single time; around 14% belongs to the top ten.

The V and J genes are TRBV28 and TRBJ1-2, with D possibly TRBD1 on 6 matching bases. The TCR originated in a male donor with papillary thyroid cancer or a benign thyroid nodule (not recorded which). Some clones in this sample may be carry-over from other donors' samples. Sequencing used tumor tissue. This CDR3 reads CASSDIPTNRVYTF. The CDR3, as DNA: TGTGCCAGCAGCGACATCCCGACTAACAGGGTCTACACCTTC.